Below are 2 T cell receptor beta chains sequenced from a single sample in a study of blood T cells in healthy people across ages. Combining a sample-barcoded 5' primer with a J-beta primer mix, a second PCR ran for roughly 6 to 12 cycles. TCRdb re-called the 5' RACE reads with MiXCR, one entry per CDR3 protein. The sample contains around 870,000 distinct CDR3 sequences, 29% of which appear only once. Sequencing input: blood. The receptor source for this set is an elderly woman in good health.

The gene calls are TRBV20-1 and TRBJ2-7, with 10 bases lining up with TRBD1. Losses at the gene ends were 6 bases for V and 3 bases for J; bases not matched to a gene: 8. The CDR3 loop spans 14 amino acids. The V gene's germline CDR1 is DFQATT and CDR2 SNEGSKA (reference sequence). DNA for the CDR3: TGCAGTGCAGAGAGCAGGGACAGGGGCTACGAGCAGTACTTC. It yields the protein CSAESRDRGYEQYF.

A note on this clonotype: A much larger clonotype is one base distant, so this may be a read error. CDR3 in DNA: TGCAGCGTTGACAGGACGGATAGCAATCAGCCCCAGCATTTT. It specifies CSVDRTDSNQPQHF. The chain combines TRBV29-1 with TRBJ1-5; D is ambiguous. Trimming took 3 bases from V and 0 from J, leaving 9 bases between them. The germline CDR1 and CDR2 sequences are SQVTM and ANQGSEA. The CDR3 extends over 14 amino acids.